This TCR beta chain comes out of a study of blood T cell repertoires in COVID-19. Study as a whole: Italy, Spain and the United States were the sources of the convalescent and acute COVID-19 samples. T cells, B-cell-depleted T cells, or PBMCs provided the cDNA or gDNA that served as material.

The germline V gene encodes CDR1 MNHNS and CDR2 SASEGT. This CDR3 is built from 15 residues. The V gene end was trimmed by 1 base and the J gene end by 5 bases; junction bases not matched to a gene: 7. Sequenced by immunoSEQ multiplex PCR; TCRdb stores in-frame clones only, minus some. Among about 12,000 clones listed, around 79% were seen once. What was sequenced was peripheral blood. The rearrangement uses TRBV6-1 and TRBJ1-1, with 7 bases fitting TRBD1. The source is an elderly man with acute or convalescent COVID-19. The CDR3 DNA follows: TGTGCCAGCAGTGAAGGTATCCCGGGACAGACTGAAGCTTTCTTT. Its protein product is CASSEGIPGQTEAFF.